The table lists the clone carrying this T cell receptor beta chain with a few counts. Germline V lookup: CDR1 MNHNS, CDR2 SASEGT. With 7 bases clipped from V and 3 bases from J, the junction kept 10 bases outside the gene matches. CDR3 length: 17 residues. Authors of the study amplified TCR beta CDR3 regions from RNA transcripts. TCR CDR3 regions were first amplified by RT-PCR with HTBI primers. TCRdb analysed the multiplex PCR reads with MiXCR anew, one entry per CDR3 protein. Among roughly 400,000 distinct CDR3 sequences, roughly 25% were seen once, and the ten largest hold around 79%. The entry originates in a study of T cells in Graves' hyperthyroidism and ophthalmopathy. Stability of Graves' hyperthyroidism was defined as absent ophthalmopathy progression within 18 months.

This chain joins TRBV6-1 and TRBJ2-1; 12 nucleotides align to TRBD2. The sample consisted of blood. The receptor comes from a man aged 45-60 years with Graves' hyperthyroidism. The CDR3 protein is CASTDPTSGSGYNEQFF. Written as DNA, the CDR3 is TGTGCCAGCACCGACCCGACTAGCGGGAGTGGCTACAATGAGCAGTTCTTC.